This TCR beta chain was found in a study of blood T cells in healthy people across ages. Findings and limits, study-wide: A greater number of naive CD4+ cells and higher diversity distinguished long-lived donors from aged donors.

This clonotype was picked up many times. Its cognate antigen is unknown. Germline CDR1 reads MNHEY; CDR2 reads SVGAGI. The CDR3 length is 11 residues. Trimming took off 0 bases at V and 12 bases at J, with 8 bases between the two ends. The authors ran a second PCR of roughly 7 to 11 cycles using a sample-barcoded 5' primer and a J-beta primer mix. TCRdb used MiXCR to reprocess the 5' RACE reads, holding one entry per CDR3 protein. The table shows 540,000 or so distinct CDR3 sequences, with around 50% occurring only once. This sequence originates from a man older than 75 in good health. The J gene is TRBJ1-1, the V gene TRBV6-5; no clear D gene. The specimen was blood. The CDR3 DNA follows: TGTGCCAGCAGTTACTCGGGCAGCACTTTCTTT. Its protein is CASSYSGSTFF.